One sample yielded the 8 T cell receptor beta chains listed below, sequenced in a study of glioma-infiltrating T cells. Amplification of TCR alpha and beta CDR3 regions from RNA used iRepertoire nested multiplex PCR. TCRdb re-called the multiplex PCR reads with MiXCR, one entry per CDR3 protein. The sample records about 140,000 distinct CDR3 sequences, about 39% being singletons. The sequencing sample was made of glioma tissue, nonneoplastic brain tissue, or PBMCs (not recorded which). These receptors originate from a human donor with low-grade glioma or glioblastoma, undergoing nonglioma brain surgery, or in good health (not recorded which).

V usage is TRBV7-8 and J usage is TRBJ1-5; D not resolved. Germline V lookup: CDR1 SGHVS, CDR2 FQNEAQ. Deletions cut 3 bases from V and 0 bases from J, with 9 bases between. The CDR3 totals 15 residues. This CDR3 is CASSFGLLSNQPQHF. CDR3 DNA sequence: TGTGCCAGCAGCTTTGGTCTACTTAGCAATCAGCCCCAGCATTTT. Filled out from reference TRBV7-8 and TRBJ1-5, the complete variable domain reads GAGVSQSPRYKVAKRGQDVALRCDPISGHVSLFWYQQALGQGPEFLTYFQNEAQLDKSGLPSDRFFAERPEGSVSTLKIQRTQQEDSAVYLCASSFGLLSNQPQHFGDGTRLSIL.

This clonotype was recorded a few times. The rearrangement joins TRBV28 to TRBJ2-5; TRBD2 aligns across 12 bases. Germline CDR1 and CDR2: MDHEN and SYDVKM. V was clipped by 5 bases and J by 4 bases; unmatched bases: 2. The CDR3 contains 14 residues. The DNA for the CDR3 is TGTGCCAGCAGTGGGGGACTAGCGGGAGAGACCCAGTACTTC. This sequence encodes CASSGGLAGETQYF.

For this clonotype: At one end the junction does not follow the germline gene, possibly because of a read error. V and J are TRBV4-1 and TRBJ2-7, with TRBD1 as a possible D gene (5 bases). There are 15 residues in the CDR3. The V gene's germline CDR1 is MGHRA and CDR2 YSYEKL. The CDR3 bases are TGCGCCAGCAGCGAAGATCAGGGCGGATCCTACGAGCAGTACTTC. It translates to CASSEDQGGSYEQYF.

The V and J genes are TRBV18 and TRBJ2-1; TRBD1 matches 11 bases. Germline CDR1 and CDR2: KGHSH and LQKENI. CDR3 length equals 15 residues. With V trimmed by 3 bases and J by 8 bases, 6 bases remained unmatched. The CDR3 sequence: CASSPRTGGRDEQFF. As DNA, the CDR3 is TGTGCCAGCTCACCGCGGACAGGGGGCAGGGATGAGCAGTTCTTC. Together with reference TRBV18 and TRBJ2-1, the CDR3 gives the full variable domain: NAGVMQNPRHLVRRRGQEARLRCSPMKGHSHVYWYRQLPEEGLKFMVYLQKENIIDESGMPKERFSAEFPKEGPSILRIQQVVRGDSAAYFCASSPRTGGRDEQFFGPGTRLTVL.

This clonotype appeared a single time. This sequence joins TRBV6-6 and TRBJ1-1; no reliable D call. The CDR3 loop spans 13 amino acids. Looked up from germline, CDR1 is MNHNY and CDR2 is SVGAGI (reference sequence). V lost 10 bases to trimming and J lost 0 bases, with 12 bases between them. The CDR3 sequence: CAIAGPLNTEAFF. The CDR3 bases are TGTGCCATCGCCGGGCCCTTGAACACTGAAGCTTTCTTT.

V and J are TRBV11-2 and TRBJ2-3; D may be TRBD1 (5 bases). The V end lost 3 bases, the J end lost 8 bases, and 15 bases lay between the germline ends. Germline V CDR1 and CDR2: SGHAT, FQNNGV. CDR3 length: 14 amino acids. CDR3 nucleotides: TGTGCCAGCAGCTTCGGTGATAAGGGGTTTACGCAGTATTTT. Encoded protein: CASSFGDKGFTQYF. Drawing the rest from reference TRBV11-2 and TRBJ2-3, the complete variable domain is EAGVAQSPRYKIIEKRQSVAFWCNPISGHATLYWYQQILGQGPKLLIQFQNNGVVDDSQLPKDRFSAERLKGVDSTLKIQPAKLEDSAVYLCASSFGDKGFTQYFGPGTRLTVL.

This chain links TRBV6-1 with TRBJ1-6, with D unclear. This CDR3 has 13 amino acids. Germline CDR1 is MNHNS and CDR2 is SASEGT. Trimming stripped 5 bases from V and 7 bases from J, with 9 bases between. Written as DNA, the CDR3 is TGTGCCAGCAGTTATCAGAGGAATTCACCCCTCCACTTT. As protein: CASSYQRNSPLHF.

This clonotype was seen more than once but under ten times. This rearrangement joins TRBV27 to TRBJ2-3, with TRBD2 matching 10 bases. The germline V gene has CDR1 MNHEY and CDR2 SMNVEV (reference sequence). V dropped 8 bases and J dropped 2; count of bases not matched to a gene: 13. The CDR3 length is 17 residues. The CDR3 loop reads CASRPSTSGWVTDTQYF. CDR3 coding DNA: TGTGCCAGCCGCCCTTCGACTAGCGGGTGGGTCACAGATACGCAGTATTTT.